The 22 T cell receptor beta chains presented below share a single source sample, sequenced in a study of blood T cells in healthy people across ages. The use of a sample-barcoded 5' primer and a J-beta primer mix characterized a second PCR of about 7 to 12 cycles. Using its own MiXCR run on the 5' RACE reads, TCRdb lists one record per CDR3 protein. The table includes 850,000 to 1,100,000 distinct CDR3 sequences, 30% to 40% detected once. The sample comprised blood. These receptors all stem from a young man in good health.

This clonotype was observed a handful of times. The chain combines TRBV3-1 with TRBJ1-2; D remains ambiguous. V was shortened by 0 bases and J by 8 bases, with 10 bases between the two germline ends. This CDR3 has 13 residues. Germline V gene lookup returns CDR1 LGHDT and CDR2 YNNKEL (reference sequence). CDR3 protein: CASSQESVAGYTF. The CDR3 region has the DNA TGTGCCAGCAGCCAAGAATCCGTAGCCGGCTACACCTTC.

This chain joins TRBV27 and TRBJ2-7; TRBD1 might be the D (6 bases). V lost 3 bases, J lost 4 bases, and 10 bases lay in between. The germline gives CDR1 MNHEY, CDR2 SMNVEV (reference sequence). The CDR3 is 13 amino acids. This CDR3 reads CASSLGTKYEQYF. The CDR3 DNA sequence: TGTGCCAGCAGTTTGGGGACAAAGTACGAGCAGTACTTC.

The table lists this clonotype with a few counts. The chain recombines TRBV5-6 with TRBJ2-7, with D perhaps matching TRBD1 or TRBD2 (6 bases each). CDR1 and CDR2 from the germline V gene are SGHDT and YYEEEE. V lost 3 bases to trimming and J lost 4 bases, with 20 bases between them. The CDR3 spans 16 residues. The CDR3 region is CASSSGGGLTLYEQYF. CDR3 nucleotides: TGTGCCAGCAGCTCCGGAGGGGGGCTTACTCTTTACGAGCAGTACTTC.

The rearrangement uses TRBV20-1 and TRBJ2-5, with TRBD1 as a possible D gene (5 bases). The CDR3 is 11 amino acids. In germline, CDR1 is DFQATT, CDR2 SNEGSKA (reference sequence). V shed 2 bases and J shed 8 bases, with 9 bases lying between them. DNA for the CDR3: TGCAGTGCTAGATTTGGGGCAACCCAGTACTTC. It encodes CSARFGATQYF.

This chain connects TRBV9 to TRBJ1-2; D gene ambiguous. The germline V gene encodes CDR1 SGDLS and CDR2 YYNGEE. CDR3 length: 14 residues. Trimming pared 0 bases from V and 4 bases from J, leaving 10 bases between. The CDR3 bases are TGTGCCAGCAGCGTAGATTCGGCCCCCTATGGCTACACCTTC. Amino acids: CASSVDSAPYGYTF.

The chain carries TRBV28 and TRBJ2-7, with D possibly called TRBD1 or TRBD2 (5 bases each). The J call may be mistaken, given a closer DNA end match to TRBJ2-4. Germline CDR1 reads MDHEN; CDR2 reads SYDVKM. CDR3 length equals 12 residues. The chain's CDR3 is CASGRGEYIQYF. CDR3 in DNA: TGTGCCAGCGGACGAGGGGAGTACATTCAGTACTTC.

This clonotype came up many times. J is TRBJ2-1 and V is TRBV29-1; a possible D gene is TRBD2 (6 bases). V was pared by 6 bases and J by 3 bases, with 15 bases between. The CDR3 is 14 amino acids. Germline V gene lookup returns CDR1 SQVTM and CDR2 ANQGSEA. The CDR3 spells CSVRTNLRYNEQFF. CDR3 DNA sequence: TGCAGCGTAAGGACTAACCTCCGCTACAATGAGCAGTTCTTC.

This clonotype showed up just once. The chain joins TRBV6-1 to TRBJ1-2; D possibly corresponds to TRBD1 (6 bases). The ends were cut back, 5 bases at V and 6 bases at J, with 13 bases in the middle. This CDR3 is 13 amino acids long. CDR1 and CDR2 from the germline V gene are MNHNS and SASEGT. CDR3 nucleotides: TGTGCCAGCAGTTTACAGGAGGGGGATGGCTACACCTTC. Its protein product is CASSLQEGDGYTF.

The genes are TRBV7-3 and TRBJ2-2; D remains unclear. CDR3 length: 14 amino acids. Germline V gene data show CDR1 as SGHTA and CDR2 as FQGTGA. V gave up 2 bases and J gave up 5 bases, with 9 bases separating them. This CDR3 is CASSLALRTGELFF. The CDR3 DNA is TGTGCCAGCAGCTTAGCACTCAGAACCGGGGAGCTGTTTTTT.

CDR3 amino acids: CASSYPRHGERMTEAFF. The CDR3 DNA reads TGTGCCAGCAGTTACCCGCGACACGGGGAACGAATGACTGAAGCTTTCTTT. The V and J genes are TRBV6-2 or TRBV6-3 and TRBJ1-1; no firm D call. The germline CDR1 and CDR2 sequences are MNHEY and SVGEGT. This CDR3 comprises 17 residues. V dropped 2 bases and J dropped 5 bases, with 21 bases sitting between them.

This clonotype has a handful of counts. CDR3 nucleotides: TGTGCCAGCAGCATTAGTGAGGCCTTGAACACTGAAGCTTTCTTT. This gives the protein CASSISEALNTEAFF. The chain couples TRBV4-2 to TRBJ1-1; no reliable D call. The ends were cut back, 5 bases at V and 0 bases at J, with 13 bases in the middle. CDR3 length: 15 residues. Germline V lookup: CDR1 LGHNA, CDR2 YNFKEQ.

This clonotype has more than one count but fewer than ten. V gene TRBV9 combines with J gene TRBJ1-2, with D possibly being TRBD1 (5 bases). Trimming stripped 3 bases from V and 8 bases from J, with 23 bases between. There are 16 residues in the CDR3. From germline, CDR1 is SGDLS and CDR2 YYNGEE. CDR3 bases: TGTGCCAGCAGCGGCCCTCCTAATCAGGGCTTCGAGGGCTACACCTTC. Amino acids: CASSGPPNQGFEGYTF.

This clonotype appeared a few times. This chain joins TRBV6-6 and TRBJ1-1; D is uncertain. There are 12 residues in the CDR3. Trimming stripped 7 bases from V and 1 base from J, with 7 bases between. The germline CDR1 and CDR2 sequences are MNHNY and SVGAGI (reference sequence). DNA for the CDR3: TGTGCCAGCAATCGACCGAACACTGAAGCTTTCTTT. Protein product: CASNRPNTEAFF.

The chain uses TRBV12-3 or TRBV12-4 and TRBJ1-1, with TRBD1 matching over 10 bases. The CDR3 spans 14 residues. With V trimmed by 10 bases and J by 4 bases, 9 bases remained unmatched. CDR3 in amino acids: CATGATGGVTEAFF. The CDR3 bases are TGTGCCACCGGGGCGACAGGGGGCGTCACTGAAGCTTTCTTT.

The sample holds a few counts of this clonotype. The chain recombines TRBV6-5 with TRBJ1-6, with a possible D match to TRBD1 (5 bases). This CDR3 region has 15 residues. The V and J ends lost 2 bases and 5 bases respectively, with 10 bases between them. Per the germline V gene, CDR1 is MNHEY and CDR2 is SVGAGI. CDR3 region: CASSYGTLDNSPLHF. CDR3 DNA: TGTGCCAGCAGTTACGGGACTCTGGATAATTCACCCCTCCACTTT.

As for this clonotype: One end of the junction fails to match germline, which may point to a read error. The chain couples TRBV20-1 to TRBJ2-1; D is perhaps TRBD2 (5 bases). This CDR3 is built from 12 residues. In germline, CDR1 is DFQATT, CDR2 SNEGSKA (reference sequence). Here the CDR3 DNA reads TGCAGTACTAGAATAGTAAGGGATGAGCAGTTCTTC. The encoded protein is CSTRIVRDEQFF.

This clonotype has a handful of counts. The chain is built from TRBV12-3 or TRBV12-4 and TRBJ1-2, with a weak D call TRBD1 (5 bases). Deletions cut 2 bases from V and 5 bases from J, with 12 bases between. CDR3 length: 14 amino acids. In DNA form, the CDR3 reads TGTGCCAGCAGTTTATCTGGGGGATTTTATGGCTACACCTTC. Translation gives CASSLSGGFYGYTF.

In its sample, this clonotype was seen a few times. CDR3 nucleotide sequence: TGCAGTGCTAGAGACTTCCGGGACAGGGGGCGGGATGAGCAGTACTTC. Translating gives CSARDFRDRGRDEQYF. The chain carries TRBV20-1 and TRBJ2-5; 12 nucleotides agree with TRBD1. The CDR3 extends over 16 amino acids. V dropped 0 bases and J dropped 11; count of bases not matched to a gene: 13. Germline loops: CDR1 DFQATT, CDR2 SNEGSKA (reference sequence).

The chain employs TRBV4-1 and TRBJ1-2; D may be TRBD1 (6 bases). Deletions cut 0 bases from V and 6 bases from J, with 14 bases between. This CDR3 is built from 15 residues. Germline V gene lookup returns CDR1 MGHRA and CDR2 YSYEKL. CDR3 DNA sequence: TGCGCCAGCAGCCAAGAGCCGGGGGCGCGGGATGGCTACACCTTC. Its protein is CASSQEPGARDGYTF.

The V call is TRBV6-1, the J call TRBJ1-2; D unresolved. In germline, CDR1 is MNHNS, CDR2 SASEGT. Trimming left V 8 bases short and J 1 base short, with 14 bases between. The CDR3 contains 14 residues. CDR3: CASGTQSYNYGYTF. CDR3 sequence (DNA): TGTGCCAGCGGAACTCAGAGCTATAACTATGGCTACACCTTC.

This clonotype was seen more than once but under ten times. The rearrangement uses TRBV5-6 and TRBJ2-7; TRBD1 agrees at 9 bases. CDR1 and CDR2 from the germline V gene are SGHDT and YYEEEE. Trimming at V came to 1 base and at J to 0 bases, leaving 8 bases not matched to a gene. This CDR3 is 17 amino acids long. The CDR3 reads CASSLPRTGDFSYEQYF. As DNA, the CDR3 is TGTGCCAGCAGCTTGCCCCGGACAGGGGATTTCTCCTACGAGCAGTACTTC.

This clonotype was seen only a few times. CDR3 loop: CAISEGRKNSPLHF. The CDR3 DNA is TGTGCCATCAGTGAGGGACGGAAAAATTCACCCCTCCACTTT. The chain carries TRBV10-3 and TRBJ1-6; D is undetermined. CDR1 is ENHRY and CDR2 is SYGVKD in the germline V gene. V lost 2 bases, J lost 7 bases, and 9 bases lay in between. The CDR3 contains 14 residues.